This passage covers 20 T cell receptor beta chains from one sample sequenced in a study of shared clonotypes between healthy human individuals. Using immunoSEQ multiplex PCR, the repertoire was profiled, and TCRdb retains in-frame clones only, with some absent. Among under 1 million clones listed, more than 85% were seen once. Naive CD8 isolation took CD45RO-negative cells positively selected for CCR7 and excluded terminally differentiated effector memory CD45RA+ cells. Sequenced input: naive CD8+ T cells sorted from blood. The origin of the receptors is a man younger than 40 in good health.

CDR3 sequence: CASSSREAPYEQYF. The CDR3 DNA reads as TGTGCCAGCAGCTCCCGCGAAGCACCCTACGAGCAGTACTTC. This sequence joins TRBV7-9 and TRBJ2-7; D remains unclear. The CDR3 contains 14 residues. V was clipped by 4 bases and J by 2 bases, with 12 bases between them. Germline CDR1 is SEHNR and CDR2 is FQNEAQ (reference sequence).

This chain uses TRBV5-5 with TRBJ2-7; 8 nucleotides agree with TRBD2. The germline gives CDR1 SGHKS, CDR2 YYEKEE (reference sequence). The CDR3 has 14 amino acids. V lost 2 bases and J lost 2; bases outside the gene matches: 3. The CDR3, as DNA: TGTGCCAGCAGCTTAGCGGGAGTAACCTACGAGCAGTACTTC. Translation: CASSLAGVTYEQYF.

V and J are TRBV6-6 and TRBJ2-1; 8 bases line up with TRBD1. V shed 5 bases, J shed 8 bases, and the junction held 2 bases outside the gene matches. The CDR3 spans 12 residues. Germline V gene sequence: CDR1 MNHNY, CDR2 SVGAGI (reference sequence). CDR3 loop: CASSPDRDEQFF. The CDR3 coding sequence is TGTGCCAGCAGTCCGGACAGGGATGAGCAGTTCTTC.

The V and J genes are TRBV27 and TRBJ2-7; D not resolved. V was cut by 5 bases and J by 2 bases, with 16 bases left in between. Germline CDR1 reads MNHEY; CDR2 reads SMNVEV (reference sequence). The CDR3 totals 15 residues. CDR3 amino acids: CASSPHVDRTYEQYF. In DNA, the CDR3 is TGTGCCAGCAGTCCCCATGTGGACCGTACCTACGAGCAGTACTTC.

The J gene is TRBJ2-7, the V gene TRBV4-3; TRBD1 matches 12 bases. With V trimmed by 3 bases and J by 4 bases, 7 bases remained unmatched. Germline V gene sequence: CDR1 LGHNA, CDR2 YSLEER. This CDR3 contains 16 residues. CDR3: CASSQGRDRGLYEQYF. The CDR3 coding sequence is TGCGCCAGCAGCCAGGGCCGGGACAGGGGGCTGTACGAGCAGTACTTC.

The V gene is TRBV9, the J gene TRBJ1-1; maybe TRBD1 (5 bases). This CDR3 comprises 14 residues. From germline, CDR1 is SGDLS and CDR2 YYNGEE. With 3 bases removed from V and 2 bases from J, the gap between germline ends came to 11 bases. CDR3 protein: CASSAPDSNTEAFF. In DNA form, the CDR3 reads TGTGCCAGCAGCGCCCCCGACAGTAACACTGAAGCTTTCTTT.

The chain recombines TRBV7-9 with TRBJ2-7, with TRBD1 identical over 10 bases. With 5 bases clipped from V and 1 base from J, the junction kept 8 bases outside the gene matches. Germline V lookup: CDR1 SEHNR, CDR2 FQNEAQ (reference sequence). This CDR3 spans 16 amino acids. The CDR3 nucleotides read TGTGCCAGCAGCCCCACCAGGGACAGGGGTTCCTACGAGCAGTACTTC. Its protein is CASSPTRDRGSYEQYF.

The chain uses TRBV19 and TRBJ2-2, with 7 bases aligning to TRBD2. Trimming cost V 7 bases and J 6 bases; bases outside gene matches: 8. CDR3 length: 14 residues. Germline V CDR1 and CDR2: LNHDA, SQIVND (reference sequence). The CDR3 bases are TGTGCCAGTACCCTGACTAGCTCTCCCGGGGAGCTGTTTTTT. Residues: CASTLTSSPGELFF.

The gene calls are TRBV4-1 and TRBJ2-7, with 12 bases that match TRBD2. CDR1 and CDR2 (germline): MGHRA, YSYEKL. With 1 base clipped from V and 6 bases from J, the junction kept 7 bases outside the gene matches. CDR3 length: 16 residues. This CDR3 is CASSQAQLAGGGEQYF. CDR3 in DNA: TGCGCCAGCAGCCAAGCCCAACTAGCGGGAGGCGGCGAGCAGTACTTC.

CDR3 amino acids: CASSNRVRTQYF. CDR3 sequence (DNA): TGTGCCAGCAGTAACCGGGTCCGAACCCAGTACTTC. The chain carries TRBV6-6 and TRBJ2-5; no clear D gene. This CDR3 has 12 residues. Deletions cut 5 bases from V and 8 bases from J, with 12 bases between. Germline V CDR1 and CDR2: MNHNY, SVGAGI (reference sequence).

The chain has TRBV19 and TRBJ2-2; D unclear. CDR3 length: 15 amino acids. Trimming took off 2 bases at V and 2 bases at J, with 9 bases between the two ends. Germline CDR1 is LNHDA and CDR2 is SQIVND (reference sequence). Here the CDR3 DNA reads TGTGCCAGTAGTATAACTGCAGACAACACCGGGGAGCTGTTTTTT. Protein sequence: CASSITADNTGELFF.

The gene calls are TRBV6-1 and TRBJ1-1; D remains ambiguous. The V gene's germline CDR1 is MNHNS and CDR2 SASEGT. V lost 6 bases and J lost 1, with 9 bases in between. CDR3 length equals 13 residues. The CDR3 DNA follows: TGTGCCAGCAGCCCGGTTTCGAACACTGAAGCTTTCTTT. Translated: CASSPVSNTEAFF.

The chain has TRBV7-9 and TRBJ2-7; 9 nucleotides match TRBD2. Trimming at V came to 5 bases and at J to 4 bases, leaving 12 bases not matched to a gene. CDR1 is SEHNR, CDR2 FQNEAQ, per germline (reference sequence). CDR3 length: 16 amino acids. The CDR3 loop is CASSPTSGLAGYEQYF. CDR3 nucleotide sequence: TGTGCCAGCAGCCCCACTTCGGGACTAGCAGGATACGAGCAGTACTTC.

The chain couples TRBV7-2 to TRBJ2-3; D might be TRBD2 (5 bases). CDR3 length: 15 amino acids. The germline gives CDR1 SGHTA, CDR2 FQGNSA. Trimming cost V 1 base and J 7 bases, with 15 bases left between them. CDR3 nucleotide sequence: TGTGCCAGCAGCTTAGGATGGCGGGTTGCTAATACGCAGTATTTT. Translation gives CASSLGWRVANTQYF.

This chain links TRBV27 with TRBJ2-2; 7 nucleotides match TRBD2. The V gene end was trimmed by 2 bases and the J gene end by 2 bases; junction bases not matched to a gene: 5. The CDR3 sequence is 16 residues long. Per germline, CDR1 MNHEY and CDR2 SMNVEV (reference sequence). CDR3 protein: CASSLMAGVNTGELFF. CDR3 in DNA: TGTGCCAGCAGTTTAATGGCGGGAGTTAACACCGGGGAGCTGTTTTTT.

This chain connects TRBV29-1 to TRBJ2-1, with D tentatively TRBD1 (6 bases). Germline loops: CDR1 SQVTM, CDR2 ANQGSEA. V was pared by 0 bases and J by 9 bases, with 18 bases between. The CDR3 sequence is 15 residues long. Written as DNA, the CDR3 is TGCAGCGTTGAAGATCTTAGTTTTGTAGGGGGTGAGCAGTTCTTC. It codes for CSVEDLSFVGGEQFF.

The rearrangement uses TRBV27 and TRBJ2-1; D might be TRBD2 (6 bases). The CDR3 is 13 residues long. V lost 2 bases to trimming and J lost 6 bases, with 8 bases between them. Germline values: CDR1 MNHEY, CDR2 SMNVEV (reference sequence). The CDR3 spells CASSLGGINEQFF. The CDR3 coding sequence is TGTGCCAGCAGTTTAGGAGGGATCAATGAGCAGTTCTTC.

J is TRBJ1-2 and V is TRBV28; a weak D match, TRBD1 (5 bases). From germline, CDR1 is MDHEN and CDR2 SYDVKM. The CDR3 totals 14 residues. V dropped 7 bases and J dropped 2 bases, with 14 bases sitting between them. CDR3 DNA sequence: TGTGCCAGCACCGCCGGGGGGGGGAACTATGGCTACACCTTC. Translated, it gives CASTAGGGNYGYTF.

The chain carries TRBV2 and TRBJ2-2; 7 bases are shared with TRBD1. This CDR3 has 15 residues. The V and J ends lost 10 bases and 0 bases, in that order; junction bases with no gene match: 8. Germline values: CDR1 SNHLY, CDR2 FYNNEI. The CDR3 loop reads CATIDRASNTGELFF. CDR3 sequence (DNA): TGTGCCACCATAGACAGGGCCTCGAACACCGGGGAGCTGTTTTTT. Complete variable domain (other parts from reference TRBV2 and TRBJ2-2): EPEVTQTPSHQVTQMGQEVILRCVPISNHLYFYWYRQILGQKVEFLVSFYNNEISEKSEIFDDQFSVERPDGSNFTLKIRSTKLEDSAMYFCATIDRASNTGELFFGEGSRLTVL.

This clone was found a few times. V is TRBV7-9 and J is TRBJ2-1; a weak D match, TRBD1 (6 bases). CDR1 and CDR2 from the germline V gene are SEHNR and FQNEAQ (reference sequence). This CDR3 has 13 amino acids. V was shortened by 0 bases and J by 9 bases, with 9 bases between the two germline ends. The CDR3 reads CASSLAQGPEQFF. The DNA for the CDR3 is TGTGCCAGCAGCTTAGCACAGGGACCTGAGCAGTTCTTC.